Listed here are 27 T cell receptor beta chains from one sample, sequenced in a study of patients and donors after allogeneic stem cell transplantation. MiXCR was run by TCRdb on the RT-PCR reads, yielding one entry per CDR3 protein. The sample includes approximately 430,000 distinct CDR3 sequences, roughly 17% of them seen just once. Sequenced input: blood, either unsorted or a sorted T cell fraction (not recorded which). The receptors come from a human donor who was either an allogeneic HSCT recipient or a stem cell or donor lymphocyte infusion donor (not recorded which). It is not recorded whose cells these are; they may come from a transplant donor.

DNA of the CDR3: TGTGCCAGCAGTTCTTTAATCCGGGACAGGGATGGCTACACCTTC. It codes for CASSSLIRDRDGYTF. The rearrangement joins TRBV12-3 or TRBV12-4 to TRBJ1-2; 9 bases match TRBD1. CDR3 length equals 15 residues. Unmatched junction bases numbered 9, after V lost 4 bases and J lost 6 bases.

The rearrangement uses TRBV9 and TRBJ2-2, with D perhaps given as TRBD1 or TRBD2 (6 bases each). Germline CDR1 SGDLS, CDR2 YYNGEE. The CDR3 is 16 residues long. Trimming pared 6 bases from V and 5 bases from J, leaving 20 bases between. CDR3 nucleotide sequence: TGTGCCAGCACCAACAATAGGGGGGTCATTACCGGGGAGCTGTTTTTT. It translates to CASTNNRGVITGELFF.

The chain recombines TRBV20-1 with TRBJ2-3; TRBD2 agrees at 7 bases. Germline CDR1 and CDR2: DFQATT and SNEGSKA (reference sequence). The J segment lost 3 bases and the V segment lost 1 base, leaving 7 bases of the junction unmatched. CDR3 length equals 15 residues. The CDR3 region has the DNA TGCAGTGCTAGAGTGGGCGGGAGTGTAACAGATACGCAGTATTTT. This codes for CSARVGGSVTDTQYF.

The chain employs TRBV7-9 and TRBJ2-1; TRBD1 matches at 7 bases. The ends lost 2 bases at V and 3 bases at J; junction bases unmatched: 4. Germline loops: CDR1 SEHNR, CDR2 FQNEAQ (reference sequence). The CDR3 runs to 15 residues. The chain's CDR3 is CASSLRQGIYNEQFF. Written as DNA, the CDR3 is TGTGCCAGCAGCTTACGACAGGGAATCTACAATGAGCAGTTCTTC.

This clonotype was seen only a few times. V is TRBV20-1 and J is TRBJ2-4; a weak D match, TRBD1 (6 bases). V dropped 6 bases and J dropped 1 base, with 16 bases sitting between them. Germline V gene sequence: CDR1 DFQATT, CDR2 SNEGSKA (reference sequence). This CDR3 spans 15 amino acids. CDR3 nucleotides: TGCAGTGCACTACAGGGTGGGATTGCCAAAAACATTCAGTACTTC. As protein: CSALQGGIAKNIQYF.

This clonotype was observed a few times. This sequence joins TRBV18 and TRBJ2-7, with 7 bases identical to TRBD1. After removal of 3 bases from V and 3 bases from J, the junction contained 11 bases not matched to a gene. Germline CDR1 KGHSH, CDR2 LQKENI. The CDR3 consists of 16 residues. The CDR3 is CASSPRTGDAYYEQYF. The CDR3 region has the DNA TGTGCCAGCTCACCCCGAACAGGGGACGCATACTACGAGCAGTACTTC.

The table lists this clonotype with a count of one. The rearrangement joins TRBV12-3 or TRBV12-4 to TRBJ1-4; D might be TRBD1 (6 bases). This CDR3 has 15 amino acids. Trimming shortened V by 3 bases and J by 10 bases, and 18 bases separated the two germline ends. The CDR3 DNA follows: TGTGCCAGCAGTTTGGCGACTCCGGGAGGGGGAAAACTGTTTTTT. It encodes CASSLATPGGGKLFF.

The rearrangement joins TRBV5-1 to TRBJ1-6, with TRBD1 matching over 10 bases. The V segment lost 8 bases and the J segment 6 bases; nucleotides outside the gene matches: 11. The germline V gene has CDR1 SGHRS and CDR2 YFSETQ. There are 16 residues in the CDR3. In nucleotides, the CDR3 is TGCGCCAGTGAAATCGGGGACAGGGGCCTTAATTCACCCCTCCACTTT. Translated: CASEIGDRGLNSPLHF.

This clonotype has more than one count but fewer than ten. CDR3 sequence (DNA): TGTGCCTGGAGTGTACCGATCGTACAGAAAGGTCCACTGGAGGCCAACGTCCTGACTTTC. It codes for CAWSVPIVQKGPLEANVLTF. The rearrangement uses TRBV30 and TRBJ2-6; D call uncertain. Trimming pared 0 bases from V and 6 bases from J, leaving 27 bases between. CDR1 and CDR2 (germline): GTSNPN, SVGIG (reference sequence). The length of the CDR3 is 20 residues.

The DNA of the CDR3 is TGTGCCAGTAGTATAGCTTCAGGGGGCGACCGACGCAGCACAGATACGCAGTATTTT. It translates to CASSIASGGDRRSTDTQYF. The genes are TRBV19 and TRBJ2-3, with TRBD1 matching over 8 bases. This CDR3 comprises 19 residues. Trimming at V came to 1 base and at J to 0 bases, leaving 12 bases not matched to a gene. The V gene's germline CDR1 is LNHDA and CDR2 SQIVND (reference sequence).

The chain joins TRBV6-2 or TRBV6-3 to TRBJ2-7; 11 bases are a match to TRBD2. The germline gives CDR1 MNHEY, CDR2 SVGEGT. The CDR3 consists of 15 residues. V shed 5 bases and J 0 bases; nucleotides not matched to a gene: 3. The CDR3 DNA reads as TGTGCCAGCAGTGGACTAGCGGGTAACTCCTACGAGCAGTACTTC. Translated: CASSGLAGNSYEQYF.

This clonotype was observed a handful of times. The V call is TRBV29-1, the J call TRBJ1-2; D gene unclear. Trimming pared 5 bases from V and 8 bases from J, leaving 21 bases between. The CDR3 consists of 14 residues. The germline V gene has CDR1 SQVTM and CDR2 ANQGSEA. CDR3 sequence reads: CSVLFQTLTGGYTF. CDR3 sequence (DNA): TGCAGCGTTTTATTTCAAACCTTAACGGGAGGCTACACCTTC.

The J gene is TRBJ1-5, the V gene TRBV2; no firm D call. Germline V lookup: CDR1 SNHLY, CDR2 FYNNEI. Trimming took off 0 bases at V and 11 bases at J, with 14 bases between the two ends. This CDR3 spans 14 amino acids. CDR3 region: CASSEAGSRQAQHF. The DNA for the CDR3 is TGTGCCAGCAGTGAAGCAGGGTCTAGGCAGGCCCAGCATTTT.

This clonotype was found many times. V is TRBV5-1 and J is TRBJ2-6; no clear D gene. The CDR3 length is 15 residues. The germline V gene encodes CDR1 SGHRS and CDR2 YFSETQ. V gave up 4 bases and J gave up 0 bases, with 8 bases separating them. CDR3 residues: CASSPSGSGANVLTF. CDR3 DNA: TGCGCCAGCAGCCCTTCAGGCTCTGGGGCCAACGTCCTGACTTTC.

The gene calls are TRBV4-1 and TRBJ2-7; D possibly corresponds to TRBD1 (5 bases). This CDR3 is 15 amino acids long. The germline CDR1 and CDR2 sequences are MGHRA and YSYEKL. The germline V and J ends were trimmed by 4 bases and 2 bases, with 15 bases remaining between them. CDR3: CASSLGQGRAYEQYF. In nucleotides, the CDR3 is TGCGCCAGCAGCCTTGGCCAGGGCAGAGCCTACGAGCAGTACTTC.

This clonotype was recorded a few times. The chain has TRBV20-1 and TRBJ2-1; D unresolved. The germline CDR1 and CDR2 sequences are DFQATT and SNEGSKA (reference sequence). With 0 bases removed from V and 9 bases from J, the gap between germline ends came to 15 bases. The CDR3 loop spans 14 amino acids. DNA of the CDR3: TGCAGTGCTAGAGACAGTCCACCTTACTCTGAGCAGTTCTTC. Translated, it gives CSARDSPPYSEQFF.

This clonotype was seen a few times. The chain combines TRBV20-1 with TRBJ2-1; the D is unclear. This CDR3 region has 14 residues. The V end was cut by 0 bases, the J end by 7 bases, with 13 bases between. Germline assignment: CDR1 DFQATT and CDR2 SNEGSKA (reference sequence). Here the CDR3 reads CSARDPRSGNEQFF. The CDR3 DNA is TGCAGTGCTAGAGATCCCAGGTCCGGGAATGAGCAGTTCTTC.

This clonotype has a count of ten or more. The chain is built from TRBV10-3 and TRBJ2-5; 8 bases match TRBD2. Germline loops: CDR1 ENHRY, CDR2 SYGVKD. J gave up 1 base and V 6 bases, and 1 base lay outside the gene matches. This CDR3 has 13 residues. CDR3 DNA sequence: TGTGCCATCAGCGGGGGGGTCCAAGAGACCCAGTACTTC. Translating it yields CAISGGVQETQYF.

The V call is TRBV24-1, the J call TRBJ2-1; the D gene is possibly TRBD2 (5 bases). CDR1 is KGHDR, CDR2 SFDVKD, per germline. Trimming stripped 4 bases from V and 1 base from J, with 10 bases between. This CDR3 is 15 amino acids long. The CDR3 loop reads CATSERERSYNEQFF. The CDR3 DNA reads as TGTGCCACCAGTGAAAGGGAGCGGTCCTACAATGAGCAGTTCTTC.

This chain links TRBV19 with TRBJ2-6; D is unclear. V was pared by 3 bases and J by 2 bases, with 8 bases between. Germline CDR1 and CDR2: LNHDA and SQIVND (reference sequence). CDR3 size: 15 residues. CDR3 sequence (DNA): TGTGCCAGTAGTATTTCCCTGCCTGGGGCCAACGTCCTGACTTTC. This codes for CASSISLPGANVLTF.

This chain connects TRBV5-1 to TRBJ2-5; perhaps TRBD1 as D (5 bases). The V end lost 4 bases, the J end lost 5 bases, and 9 bases lay between the germline ends. The CDR3 runs 12 residues. CDR1 and CDR2 (germline): SGHRS, YFSETQ. The CDR3 nucleotides read TGCGCCAGCAGCGGACACCGGGAGACCCAGTACTTC. Amino acid sequence: CASSGHRETQYF.

The V and J genes are TRBV18 and TRBJ2-7; 7 nucleotides line up with TRBD2. The germline gives CDR1 KGHSH, CDR2 LQKENI. J gave up 0 bases and V 1 base, and 6 bases lay outside the gene matches. The CDR3 runs 16 residues. This CDR3 is CASSPQLALSSYEQYF. In DNA form, the CDR3 reads TGTGCCAGCTCACCACAACTAGCGTTGAGCTCCTACGAGCAGTACTTC. Full variable domain (remainder filled in from reference TRBV18 and TRBJ2-7): NAGVMQNPRHLVRRRGQEARLRCSPMKGHSHVYWYRQLPEEGLKFMVYLQKENIIDESGMPKERFSAEFPKEGPSILRIQQVVRGDSAAYFCASSPQLALSSYEQYFGPGTRLTVT.

The table lists this clonotype with a few counts. The chain links TRBV28 to TRBJ1-3; weak D call: TRBD1 (6 bases). V was clipped by 6 bases and J by 0 bases, with 12 bases between them. Germline V gives CDR1 MDHEN, CDR2 SYDVKM. The length of the CDR3 is 15 residues. CDR3 region: CASRPTGSSGNTIYF. The CDR3 DNA reads TGTGCCAGCAGGCCAACAGGGAGCTCTGGAAACACCATATATTTT.

This clonotype turned up a few times. This rearrangement joins TRBV6-6 to TRBJ2-7; possible D gene TRBD1, 6 bases. The CDR3 is 13 residues long. Germline V CDR1 and CDR2: MNHNY, SVGAGI (reference sequence). Trimming pared 5 bases from V and 2 bases from J, leaving 10 bases between. The CDR3 DNA sequence: TGTGCCAGCAGTACCGGACAGCCCTACGAGCAGTACTTC. It specifies CASSTGQPYEQYF.

This clonotype was observed at least ten times. This chain connects TRBV5-1 to TRBJ2-7, with 10 bases identical to TRBD2. The germline CDR1 and CDR2 sequences are SGHRS and YFSETQ. The CDR3 is 15 residues long. Trimming cost V 4 bases and J 0 bases; bases outside gene matches: 4. As DNA, the CDR3 is TGCGCCAGCAGCGTCCGGACTAGCGGCTCCTACGAGCAGTACTTC. Translation gives CASSVRTSGSYEQYF. Looking up the rest from reference TRBV5-1 and TRBJ2-7 gives the full variable domain: KAGVTQTPRYLIKTRGQQVTLSCSPISGHRSVSWYQQTPGQGLQFLFEYFSETQRNKGNFPGRFSGRQFSNSRSEMNVSTLELGDSALYLCASSVRTSGSYEQYFGPGTRLTVT.

This clonotype was counted between two and nine times. The chain employs TRBV29-1 and TRBJ2-5, with a weak D call TRBD2 (5 bases). The CDR3 is made up of 14 amino acids. In germline, CDR1 is SQVTM, CDR2 ANQGSEA. V was trimmed by 4 bases and J by 4 bases, leaving 16 bases between them. DNA for the CDR3: TGCAGCGTTGTCGAGATAGGGAGAGGAGAGACCCAGTACTTC. Protein: CSVVEIGRGETQYF.

The chain employs TRBV12-3 or TRBV12-4 and TRBJ2-7; D uncertain. The CDR3 has 13 amino acids. V dropped 3 bases and J dropped 0 bases, with 6 bases sitting between them. CDR3: CASSLKTSYEQYF. DNA of the CDR3: TGTGCCAGCAGTTTGAAGACCTCCTACGAGCAGTACTTC.